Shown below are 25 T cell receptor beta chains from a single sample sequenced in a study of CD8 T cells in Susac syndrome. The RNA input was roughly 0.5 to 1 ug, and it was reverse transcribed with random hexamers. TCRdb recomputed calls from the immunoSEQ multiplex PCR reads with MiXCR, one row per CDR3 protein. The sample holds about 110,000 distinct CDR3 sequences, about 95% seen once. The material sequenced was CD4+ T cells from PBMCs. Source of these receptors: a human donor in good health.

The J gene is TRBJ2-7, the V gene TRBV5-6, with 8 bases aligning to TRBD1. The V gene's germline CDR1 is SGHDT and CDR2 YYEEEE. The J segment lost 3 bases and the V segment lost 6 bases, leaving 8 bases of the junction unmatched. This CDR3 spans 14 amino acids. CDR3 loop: CASITGGEGYEQYF. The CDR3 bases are TGTGCCAGCATCACAGGGGGAGAGGGCTACGAGCAGTACTTC.

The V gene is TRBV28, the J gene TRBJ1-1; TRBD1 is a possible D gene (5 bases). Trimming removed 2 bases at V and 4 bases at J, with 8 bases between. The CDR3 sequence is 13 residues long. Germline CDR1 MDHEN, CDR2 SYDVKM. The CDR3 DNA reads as TGTGCCAGCAGTTTACCGGGGCTCACTGAAGCTTTCTTT. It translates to CASSLPGLTEAFF.

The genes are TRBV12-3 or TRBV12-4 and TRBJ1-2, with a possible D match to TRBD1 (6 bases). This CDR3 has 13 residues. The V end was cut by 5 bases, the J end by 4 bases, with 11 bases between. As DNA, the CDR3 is TGTGCCAGCAGTCCCATGGACAGCTATGGCTACACCTTC. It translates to CASSPMDSYGYTF.

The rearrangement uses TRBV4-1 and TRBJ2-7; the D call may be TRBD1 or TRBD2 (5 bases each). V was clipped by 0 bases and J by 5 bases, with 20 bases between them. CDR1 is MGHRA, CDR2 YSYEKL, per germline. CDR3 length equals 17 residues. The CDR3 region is CASSQDYLSGAVHEQYF. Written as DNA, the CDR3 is TGCGCCAGCAGCCAAGATTATTTATCCGGGGCTGTACACGAGCAGTACTTC.

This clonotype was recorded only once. As DNA, the CDR3 is TGCAGCACCGGGACTTCGAGCACAGATACGCAGTATTTT. It specifies CSTGTSSTDTQYF. The genes are TRBV29-1 and TRBJ2-3; TRBD2 is a possible D gene (6 bases). CDR1 SQVTM and CDR2 ANQGSEA come from the germline V gene. Deletions cut 8 bases from V and 0 bases from J, with 12 bases between. The CDR3 contains 13 residues.

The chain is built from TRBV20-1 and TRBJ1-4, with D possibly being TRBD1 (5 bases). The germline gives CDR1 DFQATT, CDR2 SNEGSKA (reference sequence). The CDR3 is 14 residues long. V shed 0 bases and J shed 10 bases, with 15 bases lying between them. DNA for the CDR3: TGCAGTGCTAGAGATCCGGGGGTGGAGGCAAAACTGTTTTTT. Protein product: CSARDPGVEAKLFF.

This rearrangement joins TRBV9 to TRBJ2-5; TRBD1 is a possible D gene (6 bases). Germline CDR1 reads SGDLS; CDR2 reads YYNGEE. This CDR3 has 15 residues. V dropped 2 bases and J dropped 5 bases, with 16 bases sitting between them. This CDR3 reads CASSVGRGGPETQYF. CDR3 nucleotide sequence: TGTGCCAGCAGCGTGGGCAGGGGCGGCCCCGAGACCCAGTACTTC.

The CDR3 is CASRKQGAGELFF. As DNA, the CDR3 is TGTGCCAGCAGAAAACAGGGTGCCGGGGAGCTGTTTTTT. The chain couples TRBV12-3 or TRBV12-4 to TRBJ2-2; a weak D match, TRBD1 (6 bases). This CDR3 has 13 amino acids. Trimming cost V 6 bases and J 6 bases, with 11 bases left between them.

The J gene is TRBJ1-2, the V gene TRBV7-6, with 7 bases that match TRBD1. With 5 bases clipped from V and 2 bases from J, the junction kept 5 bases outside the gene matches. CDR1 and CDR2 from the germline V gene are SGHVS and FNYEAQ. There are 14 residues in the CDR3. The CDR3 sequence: CASSQNRGNYGYTF. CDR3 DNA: TGTGCCAGCAGCCAGAACAGGGGCAACTATGGCTACACCTTC.

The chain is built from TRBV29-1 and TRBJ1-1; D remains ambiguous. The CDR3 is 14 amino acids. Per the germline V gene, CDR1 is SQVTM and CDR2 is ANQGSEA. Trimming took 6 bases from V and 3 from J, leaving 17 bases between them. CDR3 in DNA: TGCAGCGTCGGAGCGCTGCACGGGGACACTGAAGCTTTCTTT. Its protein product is CSVGALHGDTEAFF.

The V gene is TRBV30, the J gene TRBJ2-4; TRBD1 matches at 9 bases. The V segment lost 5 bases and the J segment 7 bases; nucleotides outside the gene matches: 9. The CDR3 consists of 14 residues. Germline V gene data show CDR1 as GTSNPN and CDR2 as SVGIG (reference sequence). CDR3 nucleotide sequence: TGTGCCTGGGGAACAGGGGGCGGAGGGAACATTCAGTACTTC. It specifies CAWGTGGGGNIQYF.

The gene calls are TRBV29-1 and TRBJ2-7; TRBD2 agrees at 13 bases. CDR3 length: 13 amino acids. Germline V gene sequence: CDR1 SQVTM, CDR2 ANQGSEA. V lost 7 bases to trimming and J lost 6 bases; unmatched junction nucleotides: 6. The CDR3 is CSGGLAGTREQYF. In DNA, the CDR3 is TGCAGCGGGGGACTAGCGGGGACTCGCGAGCAGTACTTC.

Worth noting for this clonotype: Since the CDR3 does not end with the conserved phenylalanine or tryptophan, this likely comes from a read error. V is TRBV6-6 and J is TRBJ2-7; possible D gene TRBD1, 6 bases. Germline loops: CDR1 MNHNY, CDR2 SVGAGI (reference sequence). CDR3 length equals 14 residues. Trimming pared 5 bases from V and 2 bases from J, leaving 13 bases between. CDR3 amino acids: CASSNSRGTYEQYL. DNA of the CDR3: TGTGCCAGCAGTAACAGCAGGGGTACCTACGAGCAGTACTTA.

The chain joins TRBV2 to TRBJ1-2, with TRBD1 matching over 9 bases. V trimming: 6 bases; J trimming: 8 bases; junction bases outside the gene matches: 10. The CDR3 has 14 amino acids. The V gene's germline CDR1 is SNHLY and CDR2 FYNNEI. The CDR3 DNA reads TGTGCCAGCAGGCGGGACAGGGCAGTGTACGGCTACACCTTC. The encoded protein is CASRRDRAVYGYTF.

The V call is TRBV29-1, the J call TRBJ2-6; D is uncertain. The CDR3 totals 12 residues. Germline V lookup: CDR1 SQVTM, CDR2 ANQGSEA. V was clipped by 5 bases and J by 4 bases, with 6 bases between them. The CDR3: CSVSLGANVLTF. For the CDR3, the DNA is TGCAGCGTTAGTCTCGGGGCCAACGTCCTGACTTTC.

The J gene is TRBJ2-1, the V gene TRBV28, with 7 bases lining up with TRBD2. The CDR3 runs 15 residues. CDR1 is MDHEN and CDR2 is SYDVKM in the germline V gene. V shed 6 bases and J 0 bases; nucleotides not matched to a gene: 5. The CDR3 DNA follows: TGTGCCAGCAGGCCTGGCGGGAGCTCCTACAATGAGCAGTTCTTC. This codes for CASRPGGSSYNEQFF.

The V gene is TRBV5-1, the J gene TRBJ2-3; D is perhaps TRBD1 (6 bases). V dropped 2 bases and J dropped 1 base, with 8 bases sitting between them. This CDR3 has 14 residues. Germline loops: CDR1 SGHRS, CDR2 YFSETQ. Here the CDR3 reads CASSFRGGTDTQYF. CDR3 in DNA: TGCGCCAGCAGCTTCAGGGGAGGCACAGATACGCAGTATTTT.

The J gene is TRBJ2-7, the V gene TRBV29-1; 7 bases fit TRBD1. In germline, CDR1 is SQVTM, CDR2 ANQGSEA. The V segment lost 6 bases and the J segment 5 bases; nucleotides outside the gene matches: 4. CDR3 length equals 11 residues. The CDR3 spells CSVTGLDEQYF. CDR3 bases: TGCAGCGTGACAGGGCTCGACGAGCAGTACTTC.

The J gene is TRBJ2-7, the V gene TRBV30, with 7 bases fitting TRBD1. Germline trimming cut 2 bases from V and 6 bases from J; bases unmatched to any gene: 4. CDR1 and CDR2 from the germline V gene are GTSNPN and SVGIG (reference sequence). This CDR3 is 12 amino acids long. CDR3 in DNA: TGTGCCTGGAGTCGACAGGGTATCGAGCAGTACTTC. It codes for CAWSRQGIEQYF.

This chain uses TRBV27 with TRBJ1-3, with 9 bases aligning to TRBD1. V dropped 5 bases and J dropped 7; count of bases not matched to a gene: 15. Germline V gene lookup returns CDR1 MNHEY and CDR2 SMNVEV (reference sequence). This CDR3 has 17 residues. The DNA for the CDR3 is TGTGCCAGCAGTCCTACCTTTATCGGGACAGGGATCAACACCATATATTTT. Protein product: CASSPTFIGTGINTIYF.

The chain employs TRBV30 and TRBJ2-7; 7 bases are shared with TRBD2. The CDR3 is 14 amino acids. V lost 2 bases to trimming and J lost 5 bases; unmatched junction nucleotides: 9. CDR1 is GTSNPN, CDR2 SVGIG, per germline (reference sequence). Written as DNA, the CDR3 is TGTGCCTGGAGTATCCGGCGGGGGAGCGACGAGCAGTACTTC. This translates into CAWSIRRGSDEQYF.

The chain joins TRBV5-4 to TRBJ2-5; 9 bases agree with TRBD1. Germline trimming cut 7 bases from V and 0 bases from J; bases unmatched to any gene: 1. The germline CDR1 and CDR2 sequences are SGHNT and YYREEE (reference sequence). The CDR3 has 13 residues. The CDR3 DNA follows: TGTGCCAGCGGACAGGGGAACCAAGAGACCCAGTACTTC. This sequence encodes CASGQGNQETQYF.

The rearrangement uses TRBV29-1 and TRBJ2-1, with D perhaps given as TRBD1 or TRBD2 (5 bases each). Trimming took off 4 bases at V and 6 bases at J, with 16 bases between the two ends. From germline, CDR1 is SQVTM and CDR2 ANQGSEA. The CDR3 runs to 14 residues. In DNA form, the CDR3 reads TGCAGCGTTGTCGGGGCGGCTCAACTCAATGAGCAGTTCTTC. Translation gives CSVVGAAQLNEQFF.

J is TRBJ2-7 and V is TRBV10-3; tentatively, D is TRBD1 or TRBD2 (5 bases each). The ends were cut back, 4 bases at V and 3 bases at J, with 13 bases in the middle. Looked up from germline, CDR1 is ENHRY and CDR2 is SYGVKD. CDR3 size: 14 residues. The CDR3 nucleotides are TGTGCCATCAGTGGGGGCGGTGGGGGCTACGAGCAGTACTTC. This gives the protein CAISGGGGGYEQYF.

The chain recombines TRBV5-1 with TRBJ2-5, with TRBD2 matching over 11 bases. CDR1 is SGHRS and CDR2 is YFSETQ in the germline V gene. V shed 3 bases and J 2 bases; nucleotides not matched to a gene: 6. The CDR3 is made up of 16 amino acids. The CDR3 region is CASSWQLAGGQETQYF. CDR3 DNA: TGCGCCAGCAGCTGGCAGCTAGCGGGGGGACAAGAGACCCAGTACTTC.